This T cell receptor (beta chain) is from a study of cytotoxic CD8 clonotypes in ibrutinib-treated CLL. Study-level background: Timing of response sample collection was a median around twelve months after treatment start, with a range of 6 to 36.

The source of roughly 2 micrograms of genomic DNA for TCR beta libraries was cryopreserved PBMCs. Points from the study as a whole: Clonality was higher at baseline than in age-matched healthy donors and tracked circulating CD8+ T-cell counts. Patients with sustained remission and those progressing were sampled at differing times.

For this clone: Its target is unknown.

Assay: immunoSEQ multiplex PCR; the TCRdb copy retains only in-frame clones and omits some. The sample holds about 130,000 clones; around 84% are singletons and the top ten take roughly 3.3%. This specimen was PBMCs, taken after 24 months of ibrutinib treatment. This TCR was recovered from a human donor with chronic lymphocytic leukemia.

CDR3 bases: TGTGCCATCAGGACAGGGAGCGGGCACGAGCAGTACTTC. Translating it yields CAIRTGSGHEQYF. The gene calls are TRBV10-3 and TRBJ2-7; tentatively, D is TRBD1 (7 bases). Germline V gene sequence: CDR1 ENHRY, CDR2 SYGVKD. This CDR3 has 13 residues. Trimming cost V 6 bases and J 5 bases, with 14 bases left between them.